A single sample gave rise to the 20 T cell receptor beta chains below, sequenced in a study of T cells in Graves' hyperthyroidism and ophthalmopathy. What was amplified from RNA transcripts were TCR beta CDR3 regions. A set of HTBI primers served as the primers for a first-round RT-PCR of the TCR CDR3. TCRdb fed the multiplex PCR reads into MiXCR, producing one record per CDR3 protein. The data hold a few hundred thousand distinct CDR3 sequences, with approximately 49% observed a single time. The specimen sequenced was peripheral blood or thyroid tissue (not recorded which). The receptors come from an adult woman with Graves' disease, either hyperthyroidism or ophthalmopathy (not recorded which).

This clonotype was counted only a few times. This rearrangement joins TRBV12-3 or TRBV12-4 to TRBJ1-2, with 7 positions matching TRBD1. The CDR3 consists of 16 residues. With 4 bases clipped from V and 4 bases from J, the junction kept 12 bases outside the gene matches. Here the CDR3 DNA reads TGTGCCAGCAGTTACTCTGGGACAGCACGTAGCTATGGCTACACCTTC. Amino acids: CASSYSGTARSYGYTF.

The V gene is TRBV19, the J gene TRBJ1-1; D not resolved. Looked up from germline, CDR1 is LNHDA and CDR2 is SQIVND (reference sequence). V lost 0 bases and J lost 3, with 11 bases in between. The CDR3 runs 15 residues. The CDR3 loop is CASSIDVRADTEAFF. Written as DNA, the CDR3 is TGTGCCAGTAGTATAGACGTCAGAGCCGACACTGAAGCTTTCTTT.

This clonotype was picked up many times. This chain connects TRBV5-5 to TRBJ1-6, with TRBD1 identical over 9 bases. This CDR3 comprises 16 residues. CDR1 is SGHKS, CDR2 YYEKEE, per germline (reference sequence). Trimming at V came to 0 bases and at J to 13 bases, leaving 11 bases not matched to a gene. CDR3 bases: TGTGCCAGCAGCTTGGCAGGACAGGGGAAAAAAGGTCCCCTCCACTTT. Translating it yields CASSLAGQGKKGPLHF.

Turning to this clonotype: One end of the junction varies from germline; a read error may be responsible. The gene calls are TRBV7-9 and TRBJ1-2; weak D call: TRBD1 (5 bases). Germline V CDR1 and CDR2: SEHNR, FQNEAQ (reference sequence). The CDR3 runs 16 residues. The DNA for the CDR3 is TGCGCCAGCAGCCCTTTTGTTGCAGGGACTAACTATGGCTACACCTTC. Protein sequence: CASSPFVAGTNYGYTF.

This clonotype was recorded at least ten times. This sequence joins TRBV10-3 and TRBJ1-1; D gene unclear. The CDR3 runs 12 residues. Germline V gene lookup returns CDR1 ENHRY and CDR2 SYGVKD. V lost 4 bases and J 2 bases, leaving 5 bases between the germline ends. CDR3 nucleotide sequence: TGTGCCATCAGTGTATCTAACACTGAAGCTTTCTTT. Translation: CAISVSNTEAFF.

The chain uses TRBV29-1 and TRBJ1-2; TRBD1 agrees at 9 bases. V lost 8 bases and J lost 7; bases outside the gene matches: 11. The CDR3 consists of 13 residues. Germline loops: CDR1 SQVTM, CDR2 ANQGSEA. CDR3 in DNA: TGCAGCTACCTGACAGGGGGTTCTTTTGGCTACACCTTC. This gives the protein CSYLTGGSFGYTF.

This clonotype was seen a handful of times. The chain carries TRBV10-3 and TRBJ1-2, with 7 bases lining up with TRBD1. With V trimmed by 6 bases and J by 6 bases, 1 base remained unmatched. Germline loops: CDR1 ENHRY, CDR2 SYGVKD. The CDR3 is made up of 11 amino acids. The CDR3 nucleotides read TGTGCCATCAGGACAGGGAATGGCTACACCTTC. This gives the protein CAIRTGNGYTF.

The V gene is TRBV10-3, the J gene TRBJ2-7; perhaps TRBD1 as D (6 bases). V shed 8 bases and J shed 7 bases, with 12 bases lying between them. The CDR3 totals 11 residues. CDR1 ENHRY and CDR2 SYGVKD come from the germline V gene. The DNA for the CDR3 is TGTGCCATCGGGCAGGGGCTTGAGCAGTACTTC. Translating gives CAIGQGLEQYF.

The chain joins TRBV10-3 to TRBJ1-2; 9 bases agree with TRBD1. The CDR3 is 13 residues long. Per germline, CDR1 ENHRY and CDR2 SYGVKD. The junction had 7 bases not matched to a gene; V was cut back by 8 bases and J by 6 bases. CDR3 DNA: TGTGCCATCCCCGGTACAGGGGGCAATGGCTACACCTTC. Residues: CAIPGTGGNGYTF.

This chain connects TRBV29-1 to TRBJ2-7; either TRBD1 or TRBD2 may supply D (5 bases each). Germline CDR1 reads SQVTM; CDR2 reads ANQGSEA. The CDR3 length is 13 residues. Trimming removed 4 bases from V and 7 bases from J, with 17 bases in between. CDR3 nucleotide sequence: TGCAGCGTTGCTTGGGACGTTCTTGGGGAGCAGTACTTC. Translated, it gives CSVAWDVLGEQYF.

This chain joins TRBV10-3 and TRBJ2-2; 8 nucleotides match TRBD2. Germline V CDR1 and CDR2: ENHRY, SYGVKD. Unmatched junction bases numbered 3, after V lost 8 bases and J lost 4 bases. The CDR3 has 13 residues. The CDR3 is CAIGRGGTGELFF. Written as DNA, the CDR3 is TGTGCCATCGGTCGGGGGGGCACCGGGGAGCTGTTTTTT.

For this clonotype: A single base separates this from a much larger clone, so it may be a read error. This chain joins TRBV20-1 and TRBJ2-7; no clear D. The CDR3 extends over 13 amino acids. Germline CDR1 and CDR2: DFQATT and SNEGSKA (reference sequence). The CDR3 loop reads CSAREYSSCEQYF. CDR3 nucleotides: TGCAGCGCTAGAGAGTACAGCTCCTGCGAGCAGTACTTC.

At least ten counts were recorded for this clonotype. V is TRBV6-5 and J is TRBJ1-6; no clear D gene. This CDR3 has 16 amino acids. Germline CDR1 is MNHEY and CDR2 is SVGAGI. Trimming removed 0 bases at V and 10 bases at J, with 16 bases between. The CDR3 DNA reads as TGTGCCAGCAGTTACTCGACCTCCTCGGCGAACTCACCCCTCCACTTT. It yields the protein CASSYSTSSANSPLHF.

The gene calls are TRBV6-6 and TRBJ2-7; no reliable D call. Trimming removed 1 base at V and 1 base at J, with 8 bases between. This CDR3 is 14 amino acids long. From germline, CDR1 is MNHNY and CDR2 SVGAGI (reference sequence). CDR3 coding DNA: TGTGCCAGCAGTTACTTTAGAGATTCCTACGAGCAGTACTTC. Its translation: CASSYFRDSYEQYF.

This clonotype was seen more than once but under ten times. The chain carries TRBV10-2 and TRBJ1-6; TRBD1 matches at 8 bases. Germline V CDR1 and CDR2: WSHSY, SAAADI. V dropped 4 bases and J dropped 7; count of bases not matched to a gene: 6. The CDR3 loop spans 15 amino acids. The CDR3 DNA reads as TGCGCCAGCAGTGTACCGGGACAGGTCAATTCACCCCTCCACTTT. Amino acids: CASSVPGQVNSPLHF.

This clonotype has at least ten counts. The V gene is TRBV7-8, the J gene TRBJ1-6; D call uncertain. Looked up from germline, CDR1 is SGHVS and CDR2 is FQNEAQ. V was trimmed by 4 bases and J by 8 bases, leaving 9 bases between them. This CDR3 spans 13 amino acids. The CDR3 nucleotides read TGTGCCAGCAGCTCCCTGAGGGATTCACCCCTCCACTTT. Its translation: CASSSLRDSPLHF.

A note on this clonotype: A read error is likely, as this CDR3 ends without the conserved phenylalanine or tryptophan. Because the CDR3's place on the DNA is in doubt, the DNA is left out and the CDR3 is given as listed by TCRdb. CDR3 in amino acids: CASSLIAL. The chain joins TRBV7-9 to TRBJ1-5. CDR1 and CDR2 from the germline V gene are SEHNR and FQNEAQ (reference sequence). 8 amino acids form the CDR3, both terminal residues included.

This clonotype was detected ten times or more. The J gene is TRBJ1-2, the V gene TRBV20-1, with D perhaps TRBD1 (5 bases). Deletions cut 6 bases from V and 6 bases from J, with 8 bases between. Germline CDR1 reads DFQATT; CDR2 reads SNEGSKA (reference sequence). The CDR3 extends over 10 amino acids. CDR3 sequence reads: CSAGDDGYTF. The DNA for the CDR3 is TGCAGTGCCGGGGACGATGGCTACACCTTC.

CDR3 coding DNA: TGCAGTGCTAGTCTAGGGGGCAGTTCACCCCTCCACTTT. This encodes CSASLGGSSPLHF. V gene TRBV20-1 combines with J gene TRBJ1-6; 7 bases are shared with TRBD1. The ends lost 3 bases at V and 9 bases at J; junction bases unmatched: 5. Germline V gives CDR1 DFQATT, CDR2 SNEGSKA (reference sequence). CDR3 length: 13 residues.

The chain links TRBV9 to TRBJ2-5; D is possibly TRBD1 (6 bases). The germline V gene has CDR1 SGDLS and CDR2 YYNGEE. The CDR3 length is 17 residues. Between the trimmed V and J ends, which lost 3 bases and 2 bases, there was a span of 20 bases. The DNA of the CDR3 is TGTGCCAGCAGCGGTAGTCACCCCCGGACAGTACAAGAGACCCAGTACTTC. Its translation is CASSGSHPRTVQETQYF.